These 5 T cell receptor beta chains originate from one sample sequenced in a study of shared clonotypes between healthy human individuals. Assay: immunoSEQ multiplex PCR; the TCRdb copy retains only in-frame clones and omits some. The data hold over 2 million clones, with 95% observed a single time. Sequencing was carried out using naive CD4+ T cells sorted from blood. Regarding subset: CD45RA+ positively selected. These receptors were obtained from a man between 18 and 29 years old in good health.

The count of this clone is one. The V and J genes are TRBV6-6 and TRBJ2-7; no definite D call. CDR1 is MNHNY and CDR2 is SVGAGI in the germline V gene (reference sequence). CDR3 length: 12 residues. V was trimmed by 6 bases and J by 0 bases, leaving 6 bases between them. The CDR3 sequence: CASRDPSYEQYF. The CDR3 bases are TGTGCCAGCAGAGACCCCTCCTACGAGCAGTACTTC.

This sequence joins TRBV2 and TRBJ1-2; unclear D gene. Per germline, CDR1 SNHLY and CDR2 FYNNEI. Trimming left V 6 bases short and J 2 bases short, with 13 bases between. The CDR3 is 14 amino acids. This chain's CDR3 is CASRREGGNYGYTF. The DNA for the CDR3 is TGTGCCAGCAGGCGGGAGGGAGGAAACTATGGCTACACCTTC. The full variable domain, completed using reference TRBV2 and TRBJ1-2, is EPEVTQTPSHQVTQMGQEVILRCVPISNHLYFYWYRQILGQKVEFLVSFYNNEISEKSEIFDDQFSVERPDGSNFTLKIRSTKLEDSAMYFCASRREGGNYGYTFGSGTRLTVV.

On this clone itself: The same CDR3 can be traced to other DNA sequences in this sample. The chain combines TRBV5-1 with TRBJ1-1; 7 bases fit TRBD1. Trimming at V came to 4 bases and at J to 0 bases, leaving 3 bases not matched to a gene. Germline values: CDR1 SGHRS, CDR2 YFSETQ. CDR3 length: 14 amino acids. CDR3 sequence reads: CASSSTGVNTEAFF. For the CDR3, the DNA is TGCGCCAGCAGCAGTACAGGGGTGAACACTGAAGCTTTCTTT.

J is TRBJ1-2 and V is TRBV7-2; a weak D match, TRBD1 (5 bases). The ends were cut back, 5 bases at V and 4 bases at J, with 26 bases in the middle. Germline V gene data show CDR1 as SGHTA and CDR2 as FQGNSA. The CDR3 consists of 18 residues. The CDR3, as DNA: TGTGCCAGCAGCCCTAAAGATGGCGCAGGGTACCCTCTCTATGGCTACACCTTC. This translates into CASSPKDGAGYPLYGYTF.

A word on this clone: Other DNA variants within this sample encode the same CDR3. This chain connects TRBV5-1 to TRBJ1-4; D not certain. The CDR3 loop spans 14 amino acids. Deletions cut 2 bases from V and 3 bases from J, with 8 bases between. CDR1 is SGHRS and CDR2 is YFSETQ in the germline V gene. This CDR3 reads CASSLGQANEKLFF. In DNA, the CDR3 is TGCGCCAGCAGCTTAGGGCAGGCTAATGAAAAACTGTTTTTT.